These T cell receptor beta chains were read from a single sample in a study of T cells in localized non-small cell lung cancer. The protocol was immunoSEQ multiplex PCR, while the TCRdb copy is restricted to in-frame clones and leaves out a portion. This table holds under 20,000 clones, 75% to 95% found once. The input for sequencing was peripheral blood, taken before any cancer treatment. These receptors were obtained from a male donor at least 60 years old with stage I squamous cell lung carcinoma. Both conserved end residues are part of each CDR3. D genes are given only for firm matches. Clone size, where shown, is once, few, many, or a class for clones that have expanded.

v_call	j_call	cdr3_length	clone_size	d_call	cdr3_nt	cdr3_aa
TRBV19	TRBJ2-1	16	-	TRBD2	TGTGCCAGTAGTCTCACGGGGGGAGCGACCTACAATGAGCAGTTCTTC	CASSLTGGATYNEQFF
TRBV27	TRBJ2-2	16	-	TRBD2	TGTGCCAGCAGGCTAGCGGGAGGTACAGGCACCGGGGAGCTGTTTTTT	CASRLAGGTGTGELFF
TRBV28	TRBJ2-7	12	once	-	TGTGCCAGCAGTTTAATCGATTACGAGCAGTACTTC	CASSLIDYEQYF
TRBV6-1	TRBJ2-2	13	-	-	TGTGCCAGCAAGGGGCAACTTACCGGGGAGCTGTTTTTT	CASKGQLTGELFF
TRBV11-2	TRBJ1-2	12	-	-	TGTGCCAGCAGCCACAGGGAGGGACGCTACACCTTC	CASSHREGRYTF
TRBV6-5	TRBJ2-4	16	-	-	TGTGCCAGCAGTTACTCTCGATCGGGCGCCAAAAACATTCAGTACTTC	CASSYSRSGAKNIQYF
TRBV29-1	TRBJ2-1	14	-	-	TGCAGCGTTTTGGATTTTGGGTCAAACAATGAGCAGTTCTTC	CSVLDFGSNNEQFF
TRBV5-5	TRBJ1-5	13	-	-	TGTGCCAGCAGCTTTGCTCAGGATCAGCCCCAGCATTTT	CASSFAQDQPQHF
TRBV19	TRBJ2-6	19	-	TRBD2	TGTGCCAGTAGTATAACCCAGACTAGCGGGAGGACTGGGGCCAACGTCCTGACTTTC	CASSITQTSGRTGANVLTF
TRBV5-1	TRBJ2-1	15	-	-	TGCGCCAGCAGGAGCCCCGGGAGCTCCTACAATGAGCAGTTCTTC	CASRSPGSSYNEQFF
TRBV28	TRBJ2-1	12	once	TRBD2	TGTGCCAGCAACGGACTAGCGGGATTAGAGTTCTTC	CASNGLAGLEFF
TRBV7-6	TRBJ1-6	16	-	-	TGTGCCAGCAGCTTATCACCGAGGGGCGATAATTCACCCCTCCACTTT	CASSLSPRGDNSPLHF
TRBV30	TRBJ1-5	12	-	-	TGTGCCTGGTGCGACTTGAACCAGCCCCAGCATTTT	CAWCDLNQPQHF
TRBV19	TRBJ2-7	16	once	-	TGTGCCAGTAGTATTGGGATCGCTCGACTGACCTACGAGCAGTACTTC	CASSIGIARLTYEQYF
TRBV29-1	TRBJ1-5	13	-	-	TGCAGCGTTGCCAGGGAGGAGGGTCAGCCCCAGCATTTT	CSVAREEGQPQHF
TRBV7-9	TRBJ1-2	14	-	-	TGTGCCAGCAGCGATCGCAGGGGAGCTGGGGGCTACACCTTC	CASSDRRGAGGYTF
TRBV28	TRBJ1-1	14	-	TRBD1	TGTGCCAGCAGTTCGGGACAGGGGAAGACTGAAGCTTTCTTT	CASSSGQGKTEAFF
TRBV10-1	TRBJ1-1	13	-	TRBD1	TGCGCCAGCAACAGGGGGCCGGGGCTGGAAGCTTTCTTT	CASNRGPGLEAFF
TRBV7-9	TRBJ1-3	11	once	-	TGTGCCAGCCGAATGGAGGACACCATATATTTT	CASRMEDTIYF
TRBV11-2	TRBJ1-5	14	-	-	TGTGCCAGCAGTCCGGGACAAAGAGTCCAGCCCCAGCATTTT	CASSPGQRVQPQHF
TRBV2	TRBJ1-2	14	-	TRBD1	TGTGCCAGCAGCCGGCAGGGGGAGGCCTATGGCTACACCTTC	CASSRQGEAYGYTF
TRBV7-6	TRBJ2-2	17	once	TRBD1	TGTGCCAGCAGCCCCCATTCCGGGACAGGGAACACCGGGGAGCTGTTTTTT	CASSPHSGTGNTGELFF
TRBV7-6	TRBJ1-1	15	few	TRBD1	TGTGCCAGCAGCCGAGACAGGGTGGGGAACACTGAAGCTTTCTTT	CASSRDRVGNTEAFF
TRBV6-6	TRBJ2-7	15	-	-	TGTGCCAGCCAGGGTGGCGAGGCTCCATCCTACGAGCAGTACTTC	CASQGGEAPSYEQYF
TRBV7-9	TRBJ1-5	15	medium-sized	-	TGTGCCAGCAGCTTAGGGGGGCAGCAGAATCAGCCCCAGCATTTT	CASSLGGQQNQPQHF
TRBV6-1	TRBJ2-7	13	-	TRBD1	TGTGCCAGCGCTGACAGGGACGGCTACGAGCAGTACTTC	CASADRDGYEQYF
TRBV30	TRBJ2-3	18	-	TRBD2	TGTGCCTGGAGTGTCCCTTTCAGGACTAGCGGGAGAACAGATACGCAGTATTTT	CAWSVPFRTSGRTDTQYF
TRBV10-3	TRBJ1-5	15	-	TRBD1	TGTGCCATCGGGGGGGGACAGAATAGCAATCAGCCCCAGCATTTT	CAIGGGQNSNQPQHF
TRBV27	TRBJ1-5	18	-	TRBD1	TGTGCCACCTTAAGAGCTTGGACAGGGGGCGAGGGCAATCAGCCCCAGCATTTT	CATLRAWTGGEGNQPQHF
TRBV5-1	TRBJ2-5	15	-	TRBD1	TGCGCCAGCAGCCTAACAGGGGTGTGGGGAGAGACCCAGTACTTC	CASSLTGVWGETQYF
TRBV7-6	TRBJ2-7	14	once	-	TGTGCCAGCAGCCAACTCACAGGGTCCTACGAGCAGTACTTC	CASSQLTGSYEQYF
TRBV4-2	TRBJ2-7	16	-	TRBD2	TGTGCCAGCAGCCAAGGGGCAGCGGGAGATCCCTACGAGCAGTACTTC	CASSQGAAGDPYEQYF